This record looks at one TCR beta chain sequence and its context. As yet, its antigen is unknown. Germline V gene lookup returns CDR1 MDHEN and CDR2 SYDVKM. V shed 5 bases and J shed 4 bases, with 12 bases lying between them. This CDR3 region has 13 residues. This sample is part of a study of shared clonotypes between healthy human individuals. The wider study: Each donor had three CD4 naive, three CD4 memory, two CD8 naive and one CD8 memory plate.

The study's findings and limits: Estimated richness values were generally larger in naive subsets than in memory subsets.

TCRdb keeps only in-frame clones here, not all; method: immunoSEQ multiplex PCR. The sample has 1 million to 1.2 million clones, approximately 80% seen once; the top ten hold approximately 0.9%. V and J are TRBV28 and TRBJ2-7; a weak D match, TRBD1 (6 bases). This clonotype was obtained from a man younger than 30 in good health. Some clones in this sample may be carry-over from other donors' samples. Sequenced input: memory CD4+ T cells from PBMCs. Documented subset: CD45RA-negative fraction. The CDR3 coding sequence is TGTGCCAGCAGTAAACCTCAGGGGTACGAGCAGTACTTC. Translating it yields CASSKPQGYEQYF.